This TCR beta chain was identified in a study of Graves' ophthalmopathy and Graves' hyperthyroidism. Findings and caveats of the study: Most expanded clonotypes from thyroid (those above 0.001 frequency) were also found in blood.

Trimming at V came to 5 bases and at J to 2 bases, leaving 7 bases not matched to a gene. Germline-derived CDR1 and CDR2 are SGHVS and FQNEAQ. This CDR3 region has 17 residues. As to this clonotype: The antigen remains unidentified.

Thyroid ultrasound, orbital computed tomography, TRAb, serum thyroxine and clinical symptoms formed the basis of diagnosis. Amplification targeted the TCR beta CDR3 regions, with RNA transcripts as the source material. Amplification began with first-round RT-PCR using HTBI primers, then second-round multiplex PCR was performed. TCRdb reanalysed the multiplex PCR reads using MiXCR and keeps one entry per CDR3 protein. The data hold 1 million to 1.3 million distinct CDR3 sequences, with roughly two fifths observed a single time. The sequenced material came from peripheral blood or thyroid tissue (not recorded which). This chain links TRBV7-8 with TRBJ2-5; 14 bases are a match to TRBD2. The receptor's source is an adult man with Graves' hyperthyroidism. CDR3 residues: CASSRRLAGGLQETQYF. CDR3 bases: TGTGCCAGCAGCCGAAGACTAGCGGGGGGGCTACAAGAGACCCAGTACTTC.